This entry features one T cell receptor beta chain sequence. What it recognizes is unknown. The data are from a study of T-cell memory formation after mild COVID-19. Across the whole study: Clusters were largely donor specific.

TCRdb processed the 5' RACE reads anew with MiXCR; each CDR3 protein has one entry. Among about 160,000 distinct CDR3 sequences listed, 30% to 35% were seen once. Regarding the study as a whole: Confirmation was lacking for SARS-CoV-2 specificity of second-wave clones that peaked on day 37. Cross-reactive memory apparently joined, as some responding clones appeared in pre-infection memory.

Sequenced material: PBMCs or a T cell subset sorted from them (not recorded which). The source of this sequence is an adult woman who had mild COVID-19 (a few samples of this study predate the infection). Cell type and time point are not known.

This chain's CDR3 is CASSPGLAGVNNEQFF. CDR3 nucleotides: TGCGCCAGCAGCCCGGGACTAGCGGGAGTGAACAATGAGCAGTTCTTC. The chain has TRBV5-1 and TRBJ2-1; 14 bases match TRBD2. CDR1 SGHRS and CDR2 YFSETQ come from the germline V gene. This CDR3 comprises 16 residues. Trimming removed 4 bases from V and 5 bases from J; junction bases left unmatched: 5. Full variable domain (missing parts from reference TRBV5-1 and TRBJ2-1): KAGVTQTPRYLIKTRGQQVTLSCSPISGHRSVSWYQQTPGQGLQFLFEYFSETQRNKGNFPGRFSGRQFSNSRSEMNVSTLELGDSALYLCASSPGLAGVNNEQFFGPGTRLTVL.